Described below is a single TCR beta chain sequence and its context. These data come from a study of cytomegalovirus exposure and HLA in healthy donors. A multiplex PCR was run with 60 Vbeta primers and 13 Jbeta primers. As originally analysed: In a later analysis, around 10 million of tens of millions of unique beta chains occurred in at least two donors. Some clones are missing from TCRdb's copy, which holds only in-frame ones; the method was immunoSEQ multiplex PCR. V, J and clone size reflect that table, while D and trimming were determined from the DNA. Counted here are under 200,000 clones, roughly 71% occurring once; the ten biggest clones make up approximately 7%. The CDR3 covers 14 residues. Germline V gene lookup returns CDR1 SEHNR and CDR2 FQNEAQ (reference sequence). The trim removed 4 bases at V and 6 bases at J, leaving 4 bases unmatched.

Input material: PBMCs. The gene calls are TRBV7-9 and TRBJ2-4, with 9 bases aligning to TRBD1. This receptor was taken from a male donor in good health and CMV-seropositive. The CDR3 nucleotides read TGTGCCAGCAGCTCCCCGGGACAGGGAAACATTCAGTACTTC. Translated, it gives CASSSPGQGNIQYF.